This TCR beta chain was sequenced for a study of post-analysis software for immune sequencing data. Points from the study as a whole: The study found TRBV5-6, TRBV5-1 and TRBV20-1 among roughly 5 TRBV segments more frequent in patients than controls.

CDR1 and CDR2 (germline): DFQATT, SNEGSKA (reference sequence). There are 13 residues in the CDR3. The TCR beta cDNA libraries carried unique molecular identifiers. MiXCR, applied by TCRdb to the PCR reads, yields one record per CDR3 protein. This sample yields hundreds of thousands of distinct CDR3 sequences, of which 35% to 45% are seen a single time; around 4.7% belongs to the top ten. Points on this clonotype: The antigen is undetermined.

V usage is TRBV20-1 and J usage is TRBJ2-7, with no clear D. The DNA end lines up better with TRBJ2-5; the J call may be wrong. This TCR derives from a girl aged 5 to 17 with multiple sclerosis. The material sequenced was blood. DNA of the CDR3: TGCAGTGCCGTGACTGCCGGATGGGAGACCCAGTACTTC. Protein sequence: CSAVTAGWETQYF.